The TCR beta chain described here comes from a study of T cell responses to AZD1222 COVID-19 vaccine. This CDR3 spans 13 amino acids. The V end was cut by 5 bases, the J end by 0 bases, with 7 bases between. The germline V gene encodes CDR1 SGHTA and CDR2 FQGNSA. With regard to this clone: Antigen: not known. The sample carries other DNA sequences with the same CDR3.

Some clones are missing from TCRdb's copy, which holds only in-frame ones; the method was immunoSEQ multiplex PCR. The table shows more than 140,000 clones, with about 90% occurring only once. Whole-study findings and limits: Baseline testing showed seropositivity in only six AZD1222 recipients. Repertoire collection took place solely once the T cell response had peaked.

This clonotype was obtained from an adult in good health. Sequenced material: peripheral blood, taken on day 0 of AZD1222 vaccination. The V gene is TRBV7-2, the J gene TRBJ1-1; D uncertain. The CDR3 region has the DNA TGTGCCAGCAGCCGGGAGGTGAACACTGAAGCTTTCTTT. It is translated as CASSREVNTEAFF. Together with reference TRBV7-2 and TRBJ1-1, the CDR3 gives the full variable domain: GAGVSQSPSNKVTEKGKDVELRCDPISGHTALYWYRQSLGQGLEFLIYFQGNSAPDKSGLPSDRFSAERTGGSVSTLTIQRTQQEDSAVYLCASSREVNTEAFFGQGTRLTVV.